This passage covers 19 T cell receptor beta chains from one sample sequenced in a study of T cell repertoires and HLA-DP antigens. The assay was immunoSEQ multiplex PCR, and TCRdb's table has in-frame clones only and misses some. The table has 90,000 to 130,000 clones, 90% to 95% seen once. No antigen has been assigned to these receptors. The sample was CD4+ T cells from PBMCs. These receptors were obtained from a woman between 18 and 30 years old in good health and CMV-seronegative.

J is TRBJ1-1 and V is TRBV6-5, with D unresolved. V dropped 2 bases and J dropped 1 base, with 5 bases sitting between them. There are 13 residues in the CDR3. Germline CDR1 MNHEY, CDR2 SVGAGI. The CDR3 reads CASSYAGNTEAFF. CDR3 coding DNA: TGTGCCAGCAGTTACGCAGGGAACACTGAAGCTTTCTTT.

The chain is built from TRBV27 and TRBJ2-7; D ambiguous. The V end was cut by 5 bases, the J end by 7 bases, with 18 bases between. The CDR3 sequence is 14 residues long. Germline assignment: CDR1 MNHEY and CDR2 SMNVEV (reference sequence). CDR3 sequence (DNA): TGTGCCAGCAGTCCGGATCAGTATTCTAAGGAGCAGTACTTC. Encoded protein: CASSPDQYSKEQYF.

The chain is built from TRBV7-9 and TRBJ1-3, with TRBD1 identical over 7 bases. V dropped 1 base and J dropped 8; count of bases not matched to a gene: 2. CDR3 length equals 13 residues. Germline assignment: CDR1 SEHNR and CDR2 FQNEAQ (reference sequence). CDR3 nucleotides: TGTGCCAGCAGCTTAGGGACAGGAGACACCATATATTTT. Amino acids: CASSLGTGDTIYF. Complete variable domain (other parts from reference TRBV7-9 and TRBJ1-3): DTGVSQNPRHKITKRGQNVTFRCDPISEHNRLYWYRQTLGQGPEFLTYFQNEAQLEKSRLLSDRFSAERPKGSFSTLEIQRTEQGDSAMYLCASSLGTGDTIYFGEGSWLTVV.

The CDR3 region is CASSLRGYANTGELFF. DNA of the CDR3: TGTGCCAGCAGTTTAAGAGGATACGCGAACACCGGGGAGCTGTTTTTT. V gene TRBV27 combines with J gene TRBJ2-2; no firm D call. Trimming shortened V by 2 bases and J by 0 bases, and 10 bases separated the two germline ends. Germline V gives CDR1 MNHEY, CDR2 SMNVEV (reference sequence). The CDR3 runs to 16 residues.

The chain couples TRBV18 to TRBJ1-2, with a possible D match to TRBD1 (5 bases). This CDR3 region has 12 residues. The germline gives CDR1 KGHSH, CDR2 LQKENI. V lost 5 bases and J lost 5, with 9 bases in between. The CDR3 is CASSGRDYGYTF. The CDR3, as DNA: TGTGCCAGCTCAGGCAGGGATTATGGCTACACCTTC.

This clone appeared a single time. V gene TRBV18 combines with J gene TRBJ1-5; 9 bases match TRBD1. V dropped 8 bases and J dropped 7; count of bases not matched to a gene: 12. This CDR3 is 15 amino acids long. Germline V gene sequence: CDR1 KGHSH, CDR2 LQKENI. CDR3: CASERQGGSGQPQHF. The CDR3, as DNA: TGTGCCAGCGAACGACAGGGGGGATCGGGACAGCCCCAGCATTTT.

This clone came up once. The chain has TRBV19 and TRBJ1-5, with TRBD1 matching over 8 bases. V lost 7 bases to trimming and J lost 5 bases; unmatched junction nucleotides: 7. The germline V gene has CDR1 LNHDA and CDR2 SQIVND (reference sequence). The CDR3 contains 14 residues. CDR3 residues: CASMDREGDQPQHF. In DNA form, the CDR3 reads TGTGCCAGTATGGACAGGGAGGGGGATCAGCCCCAGCATTTT.

V and J are TRBV18 and TRBJ2-7; D is uncertain. Trimming took off 5 bases at V and 6 bases at J, with 14 bases between the two ends. Germline CDR1 reads KGHSH; CDR2 reads LQKENI. CDR3 size: 13 residues. The CDR3 reads CASSNWHGFEQYV. The CDR3 DNA sequence: TGTGCCAGCTCAAACTGGCATGGGTTCGAGCAGTACGTC.

The genes are TRBV29-1 and TRBJ1-3; 8 bases are a match to TRBD1. V gave up 5 bases and J gave up 3 bases; unmatched junction bases: 6. Germline assignment: CDR1 SQVTM and CDR2 ANQGSEA. The CDR3 is 14 residues long. CDR3 residues: CSVWQGAVGNTIYF. In DNA form, the CDR3 reads TGCAGCGTTTGGCAGGGGGCCGTTGGAAACACCATATATTTT. Using reference TRBV29-1 and TRBJ1-3 for the parts outside the CDR3, the full variable domain is SAVISQKPSRDICQRGTSLTIQCQVDSQVTMMFWYRQQPGQSLTLIATANQGSEATYESGFVIDKFPISRPNLTFSTLTVSNMSPEDSSIYLCSVWQGAVGNTIYFGEGSWLTVV.

The rearrangement uses TRBV4-1 and TRBJ2-7; unclear D gene. This CDR3 comprises 15 residues. In germline, CDR1 is MGHRA, CDR2 YSYEKL. V lost 1 base, J lost 4 bases, and 14 bases lay in between. The CDR3 region is CASSQVRNGAYEQYF. The CDR3 DNA reads TGCGCCAGCAGCCAAGTCCGGAATGGAGCGTACGAGCAGTACTTC.

The J gene is TRBJ1-4, the V gene TRBV7-2, with D unresolved. V lost 5 bases and J lost 4, with 14 bases in between. Germline V gene lookup returns CDR1 SGHTA and CDR2 FQGNSA. The CDR3 runs to 15 residues. The CDR3 loop reads CASSTRSAGNEKLFF. The CDR3 nucleotides are TGTGCCAGCAGCACCCGGTCCGCGGGTAATGAAAAACTGTTTTTT.

About this clone itself: This specimen includes other DNA sequences encoding the same CDR3. The chain joins TRBV5-4 to TRBJ1-2, with D maybe TRBD1 (6 bases). The germline CDR1 and CDR2 sequences are SGHNT and YYREEE (reference sequence). This CDR3 spans 13 amino acids. V shed 4 bases and J shed 2 bases, with 9 bases lying between them. The DNA of the CDR3 is TGTGCCAGCAGCCTAGACAGGAACTATGGCTACACCTTC. It translates to CASSLDRNYGYTF.

The chain combines TRBV6-1 with TRBJ1-5; 7 nucleotides match TRBD1. CDR3 length equals 14 residues. V lost 6 bases to trimming and J lost 7 bases; unmatched junction nucleotides: 9. Germline assignment: CDR1 MNHNS and CDR2 SASEGT. The CDR3 reads CASRQEQGQQPQHF. CDR3 DNA sequence: TGTGCCAGCAGGCAAGAACAGGGACAGCAGCCCCAGCATTTT.

The chain uses TRBV6-4 and TRBJ2-3, with 9 bases aligning to TRBD1. Germline CDR1 MRHNA, CDR2 SNTAGT. V lost 3 bases, J lost 2 bases, and 0 bases stayed unmatched. The CDR3 loop spans 14 amino acids. CDR3 protein: CASSEQGATDTQYF. DNA of the CDR3: TGTGCCAGCAGTGAACAGGGGGCCACAGATACGCAGTATTTT.

V gene TRBV15 combines with J gene TRBJ2-5; 7 positions match TRBD1. The CDR3 is 14 amino acids. Germline CDR1 LNHNV, CDR2 YYDKDF (reference sequence). V lost 9 bases and J lost 4; bases outside the gene matches: 11. The CDR3 coding sequence is TGTGCCACTGGAAAACAGACAGGGAGAGAGACCCAGTACTTC. This translates into CATGKQTGRETQYF.

This chain uses TRBV19 with TRBJ2-3; the match to TRBD2 covers 11 bases. After removal of 7 bases from V and 4 bases from J, the junction contained 7 bases not matched to a gene. The CDR3 totals 15 residues. Germline CDR1 reads LNHDA; CDR2 reads SQIVND (reference sequence). The CDR3 coding sequence is TGTGCCAGTACCGATAGCGGGGGGGCCGCAGATACGCAGTATTTT. The encoded protein is CASTDSGGAADTQYF. Filled out from reference TRBV19 and TRBJ2-3, the complete variable domain reads DGGITQSPKYLFRKEGQNVTLSCEQNLNHDAMYWYRQDPGQGLRLIYYSQIVNDFQKGDIAEGYSVSREKKESFPLTVTSAQKNPTAFYLCASTDSGGAADTQYFGPGTRLTVL.

J is TRBJ1-2 and V is TRBV9; tentatively, D is TRBD1 (6 bases). Germline-derived CDR1 and CDR2 are SGDLS and YYNGEE. Trimming removed 4 bases at V and 6 bases at J, with 19 bases between. The CDR3 is 15 residues long. The CDR3 coding sequence is TGTGCCAGCAGCTTGGCCGGGGGGCGAAGTGATGGCTACACCTTC. Its protein product is CASSLAGGRSDGYTF.

This clone was counted once. The rearrangement joins TRBV10-3 to TRBJ1-1; D is perhaps TRBD1 (6 bases). Per the germline V gene, CDR1 is ENHRY and CDR2 is SYGVKD. Trimming took off 6 bases at V and 1 base at J, with 12 bases between the two ends. This CDR3 is built from 14 residues. CDR3 amino acids: CAISGTQANTEAFF. The CDR3 nucleotides read TGTGCCATCAGCGGGACACAGGCGAACACTGAAGCTTTCTTT.

The chain is built from TRBV21-1 and TRBJ2-1. TRBV21-1 is described as a pseudogene. The CDR3 consists of 12 residues. This CDR3 is CASSNSYNEQFF. For the CDR3, the DNA is TGTGCCAGCAGCAACTCCTACAATGAGCAGTTCTTC.